One and the same sample provided the 32 T cell receptor beta chains below, sequenced in a study of regulatory T cells in long-lasting Graves disease (dated by TCRdb to about 2021). The library came from multiplex PCR. Sequencer: Illumina HiSeq 4000. CDR3 regions were amplified by Arm-PCR with iRepertoire HTBI primers to construct TCR beta libraries. TCRdb reworked the public reads: Q25 trimming with fastp, MiXCR clone assembly, productive beta chains retained. Duplicate CDR3 protein sequences are folded into a single record with the most common DNA and genes. The sample records a few hundred thousand distinct CDR3 sequences, around 24% of which are singletons. Approximately 28% of the sample lies in the top ten. What the time point label conveys for this sample: persistent/refractory GD, antithyroid drugs over 5 years with positive TRAb. RNA was extracted from PBMCs in TRIzol for both TCR sequencing and RNA sequencing.

Sequences were derived from peripheral blood mononuclear cells (PBMCs), sampled when the disease was refractory, from a patient treated with antithyroid drugs. The receptor source for this set is a female donor with Graves disease.

J is TRBJ2-7 and V is TRBV20-1; possible D gene TRBD2, 6 bases. Germline values: CDR1 DFQATT, CDR2 SNEGSKA (reference sequence). Trimming removed 0 bases at V and 2 bases at J, with 23 bases between. This CDR3 has 18 amino acids. CDR3 in amino acids: CSARDNIELGREPYEQYF. The CDR3 nucleotides read TGCAGTGCTAGAGATAATATTGAGCTGGGGCGGGAACCCTACGAGCAGTACTTC.

This chain connects TRBV27 to TRBJ2-7; D ambiguous. CDR3 length equals 14 residues. Germline loops: CDR1 MNHEY, CDR2 SMNVEV (reference sequence). The V end was cut by 6 bases, the J end by 5 bases, with 17 bases between. Written as DNA, the CDR3 is TGTGCCAGCAGCCCGCGGCTCCATGAGGACGAGCAGTACTTC. Protein sequence: CASSPRLHEDEQYF.

This clonotype has a single count. This chain links TRBV18 with TRBJ1-1; 7 bases match TRBD1. The CDR3 has 16 amino acids. CDR1 and CDR2 from the germline V gene are KGHSH and LQKENI. The ends lost 3 bases at V and 6 bases at J; junction bases unmatched: 13. The chain's CDR3 is CASSPFKTGPGAEAFF. The CDR3 region has the DNA TGTGCCAGCTCACCTTTTAAGACAGGGCCAGGGGCTGAAGCTTTCTTT.

There are many counts of this clonotype. V is TRBV5-6 and J is TRBJ1-5; the match to TRBD1 covers 7 bases. There are 15 residues in the CDR3. J lost 2 bases, V lost 4 bases, and 6 bases had no gene match. CDR1 and CDR2 from the germline V gene are SGHDT and YYEEEE. This chain's CDR3 is CASSRGQLGNQPQHF. The CDR3 DNA is TGTGCCAGCAGCCGGGGACAGTTAGGCAATCAGCCCCAGCATTTT.

Ten or more counts support this clonotype. The V gene is TRBV28, the J gene TRBJ1-5; TRBD1 might be the D (5 bases). Germline V gene sequence: CDR1 MDHEN, CDR2 SYDVKM. CDR3 length: 13 residues. Trimming shortened V by 9 bases and J by 0 bases, and 9 bases separated the two germline ends. The CDR3 coding sequence is TGTGCCAGTAAGGGGCGTAGCAATCAGCCCCAGCATTTT. Encoded protein: CASKGRSNQPQHF.

This clonotype occurred a few times. This rearrangement joins TRBV29-1 to TRBJ1-1, with no clear D. V lost 7 bases, J lost 4 bases, and 16 bases lay in between. The CDR3 length is 13 residues. Germline V gene data show CDR1 as SQVTM and CDR2 as ANQGSEA. CDR3 sequence (DNA): TGCAGCGGCCTCACCACGAGCGGCACTGAAGCTTTCTTT. Translated, it gives CSGLTTSGTEAFF. The entire variable domain, with the rest obtained from reference TRBV29-1 and TRBJ1-1, is as follows: SAVISQKPSRDICQRGTSLTIQCQVDSQVTMMFWYRQQPGQSLTLIATANQGSEATYESGFVIDKFPISRPNLTFSTLTVSNMSPEDSSIYLCSGLTTSGTEAFFGQGTRLTVV.

This chain links TRBV6-2 or TRBV6-3 with TRBJ1-3; unclear D gene. The V gene's germline CDR1 is MNHEY and CDR2 SVGEGT. The CDR3 runs 11 residues. Trimming removed 5 bases from V and 4 bases from J, with 3 bases in between. The CDR3 region is CASSQGNTIYF. The CDR3 DNA sequence: TGTGCCAGCAGTCAGGGAAACACCATATATTTT.

This clonotype was found a few times. The chain couples TRBV2 to TRBJ2-7, with a weak D call TRBD2 (5 bases). Germline V gene data show CDR1 as SNHLY and CDR2 as FYNNEI. Trimming shortened V by 11 bases and J by 5 bases, and 13 bases separated the two germline ends. This CDR3 comprises 11 residues. In DNA, the CDR3 is TGTGCCGATAGTCCCGGGGACGAGCAGTACTTC. This encodes CADSPGDEQYF.

The table lists this clonotype with many counts. J is TRBJ1-2 and V is TRBV12-3 or TRBV12-4, with D uncertain. The CDR3 contains 12 residues. Deletions cut 8 bases from V and 7 bases from J, with 14 bases between. For the CDR3, the DNA is TGTGCCAGCGGTGGGGAAGTTGGTGGCTACACCTTC. It codes for CASGGEVGGYTF.

The table lists this clonotype with many counts. The chain recombines TRBV10-3 with TRBJ1-2; D is possibly TRBD1 (5 bases). The CDR3 extends over 14 amino acids. V lost 3 bases to trimming and J lost 6 bases, with 14 bases between them. The germline gives CDR1 ENHRY, CDR2 SYGVKD. CDR3 sequence (DNA): TGTGCCATCAGTGAACCCAACCAGGGTGATGGCTACACCTTC. This codes for CAISEPNQGDGYTF.

This clonotype was detected many times. CDR3 protein: CASSLILGGVDGYTF. CDR3 DNA sequence: TGTGCCAGCAGTTTAATTCTCGGGGGGGTGGATGGCTACACCTTC. This chain connects TRBV28 to TRBJ1-2, with a tentative D call TRBD1 (5 bases). V was clipped by 2 bases and J by 6 bases, with 16 bases between them. The CDR3 loop spans 15 amino acids. Germline-derived CDR1 and CDR2 are MDHEN and SYDVKM.

The rearrangement uses TRBV7-2 and TRBJ1-2; possible D gene TRBD1, 5 bases. With 0 bases removed from V and 4 bases from J, the gap between germline ends came to 15 bases. CDR3 size: 16 residues. Germline CDR1 SGHTA, CDR2 FQGNSA. CDR3 region: CASSLAPQGSGYGYTF. The CDR3 DNA sequence: TGTGCCAGCAGCTTAGCGCCCCAGGGCAGTGGCTATGGCTACACCTTC. Full variable domain (rest looked up from reference TRBV7-2 and TRBJ1-2): GAGVSQSPSNKVTEKGKDVELRCDPISGHTALYWYRQSLGQGLEFLIYFQGNSAPDKSGLPSDRFSAERTGGSVSTLTIQRTQQEDSAVYLCASSLAPQGSGYGYTFGSGTRLTVV.

This clonotype was counted many times. The chain recombines TRBV2 with TRBJ2-6; D is unclear. Germline values: CDR1 SNHLY, CDR2 FYNNEI. V lost 3 bases to trimming and J lost 2 bases, with 5 bases between them. The CDR3 covers 14 residues. CDR3 sequence reads: CASSEFAGANVLTF. The CDR3 bases are TGTGCCAGCAGTGAGTTCGCTGGGGCCAACGTCCTGACTTTC.

Concerning this clonotype itself: This probably arose from a read error, given a far larger clone one base away. This rearrangement joins TRBV28 to TRBJ2-5; TRBD2 is a possible D gene (6 bases). The J call is in doubt because the DNA end fits TRBJ2-1 better. The CDR3 consists of 15 residues. Looked up from germline, CDR1 is MDHEN and CDR2 is SYDVKM. The CDR3: CASSLRGISYNGQFF. CDR3 nucleotides: TGTGCCAGCAGTTTACGGGGGATATCCTACAATGGGCAGTTCTTC.

Details on this clonotype: Just one base apart from a much larger clone, this may be a read error. V and J are TRBV7-8 and TRBJ1-1, with TRBD1 identical over 7 bases. Germline CDR1 reads SGHVS; CDR2 reads FQNEAQ. Trimming removed 6 bases from V and 4 bases from J; junction bases left unmatched: 8. The length of the CDR3 is 14 residues. For the CDR3, the DNA is TGTGCCAGCAGGCGTGCTGCAGGGGGCACTGAAGCTTTCTTT. Protein: CASRRAAGGTEAFF.

V usage is TRBV6-2 or TRBV6-3 and J usage is TRBJ2-7; D not certain. Per the germline V gene, CDR1 is MNHEY and CDR2 is SVGEGT. Trimming removed 4 bases from V and 6 bases from J, with 7 bases in between. The CDR3 contains 11 residues. The CDR3 is CASSWTGEQYF. The CDR3 bases are TGTGCCAGCAGTTGGACGGGCGAGCAGTACTTC.

This clonotype was seen a handful of times. The chain is built from TRBV19 and TRBJ2-7; D gene ambiguous. CDR1 is LNHDA and CDR2 is SQIVND in the germline V gene (reference sequence). V lost 7 bases, J lost 5 bases, and 18 bases lay in between. The CDR3 consists of 14 residues. The CDR3 nucleotides read TGTGCCAGTAAATTAACGGGCGTACCGCACGAGCAGTACTTC. This encodes CASKLTGVPHEQYF.

At least ten counts were recorded for this clonotype. The rearrangement uses TRBV29-1 and TRBJ2-7; TRBD1 might be the D (6 bases). Trimming pared 7 bases from V and 2 bases from J, leaving 12 bases between. The CDR3 has 12 amino acids. The germline CDR1 and CDR2 sequences are SQVTM and ANQGSEA. The CDR3 region is CSALRGTYEQYF. CDR3 in DNA: TGCAGCGCCCTGAGGGGGACCTACGAGCAGTACTTC.

At least ten counts were recorded for this clonotype. The chain couples TRBV27 to TRBJ2-5, with 12 bases matching TRBD2. Unmatched junction bases numbered 4, after V lost 5 bases and J lost 3 bases. Germline CDR1 is MNHEY and CDR2 is SMNVEV (reference sequence). CDR3 length: 15 amino acids. The CDR3 sequence: CASSPRTSGKETQYF. DNA of the CDR3: TGTGCCAGCAGTCCGCGGACTAGCGGGAAAGAGACCCAGTACTTC.

This clonotype was recorded at least ten times. The V call is TRBV12-3 or TRBV12-4, the J call TRBJ1-2; a possible D gene is TRBD1 (5 bases). This CDR3 has 17 amino acids. Trimming left V 6 bases short and J 2 bases short, with 22 bases between. The CDR3 here is CASRSFWGEASNYGYTF. The DNA of the CDR3 is TGTGCCAGCAGGAGTTTTTGGGGCGAGGCTTCGAACTATGGCTACACCTTC.

The rearrangement links TRBV7-8 to TRBJ1-3; D not certain. Trimming took off 1 base at V and 8 bases at J, with 15 bases between the two ends. Per germline, CDR1 SGHVS and CDR2 FQNEAQ. The CDR3 spans 15 residues. The CDR3 sequence: CASSLGGGIGHTIYF. CDR3 nucleotide sequence: TGTGCCAGCAGCTTAGGGGGAGGCATAGGACACACCATATATTTT.

This clonotype was counted many times. V is TRBV28 and J is TRBJ2-7; D is unclear. Trimming cost V 7 bases and J 2 bases, with 18 bases left between them. The CDR3 runs 15 residues. CDR1 MDHEN and CDR2 SYDVKM come from the germline V gene. The chain's CDR3 is CASNFGTTRTYEQYF. CDR3 nucleotide sequence: TGTGCCAGCAATTTCGGAACAACGCGCACCTACGAGCAGTACTTC.

The genes are TRBV6-2 or TRBV6-3 and TRBJ1-2; TRBD1 might be the D (5 bases). The V end was cut by 2 bases, the J end by 8 bases, with 12 bases between. The CDR3 totals 13 residues. Per germline, CDR1 MNHEY and CDR2 SVGEGT. The CDR3 reads CASSYDPRGGYTF. CDR3 sequence (DNA): TGTGCCAGCAGTTACGATCCGCGGGGGGGCTACACCTTC.

In its sample, this clonotype was seen once. The chain employs TRBV11-2 and TRBJ2-7, with 8 bases identical to TRBD2. Germline values: CDR1 SGHAT, CDR2 FQNNGV. CDR3 length: 13 amino acids. Unmatched junction bases numbered 4, after V lost 3 bases and J lost 6 bases. DNA for the CDR3: TGTGCCAGCAGCTTTCAGCGGGAGCTCGAGCAGTACTTC. Its translation is CASSFQRELEQYF. Full variable domain (remainder filled in from reference TRBV11-2 and TRBJ2-7): EAGVAQSPRYKIIEKRQSVAFWCNPISGHATLYWYQQILGQGPKLLIQFQNNGVVDDSQLPKDRFSAERLKGVDSTLKIQPAKLEDSAVYLCASSFQRELEQYFGPGTRLTVT.

Concerning this clonotype itself: A much larger clone sits a single nucleotide away, making a read error possible. The V call is TRBV7-2, the J call TRBJ2-4, with TRBD2 matching 11 bases. The ends lost 2 bases at V and 0 bases at J; junction bases unmatched: 15. This CDR3 has 21 residues. The germline gives CDR1 SGHTA, CDR2 FQGNSA. The CDR3: CASSLRSALAGGKLAKNIQYF. The CDR3 nucleotides read TGTGCCAGCAGCTTAAGATCGGCCCTAGCGGGAGGCAAACTAGCCAAAAACATTCAGTACTTC.

This clonotype was seen more than once but under ten times. The genes are TRBV9 and TRBJ1-1; D gene uncertain. CDR1 is SGDLS, CDR2 YYNGEE, per germline. The CDR3 runs 14 residues. Deletions cut 0 bases from V and 2 bases from J, with 8 bases between. CDR3 sequence: CASSVEVGNTEAFF. Written as DNA, the CDR3 is TGTGCCAGCAGCGTAGAGGTGGGTAACACTGAAGCTTTCTTT.

This clonotype was recorded a few times. V and J are TRBV3-1 and TRBJ1-2, with no clear D. There are 13 residues in the CDR3. Germline lookup yields CDR1 LGHDT and CDR2 YNNKEL (reference sequence). V lost 4 bases and J 8 bases, leaving 14 bases between the germline ends. The DNA of the CDR3 is TGTGCCAGCAGCCTCGGGAGGTTTAGCGGCTACACCTTC. Residues: CASSLGRFSGYTF.

The chain recombines TRBV6-2 or TRBV6-3 with TRBJ1-6; D is unresolved. CDR3 size: 16 residues. V was clipped by 0 bases and J by 6 bases, with 12 bases between them. Germline CDR1 reads MNHEY; CDR2 reads SVGEGT. CDR3 in DNA: TGTGCCAGCAGTTACTCGTTCCGAGAGGGTAATTCACCCCTCCACTTT. Translating it yields CASSYSFREGNSPLHF.

This clonotype was seen just once. The chain has TRBV30 and TRBJ2-1; D unresolved. CDR1 is GTSNPN and CDR2 is SVGIG in the germline V gene (reference sequence). V lost 4 bases, J lost 3 bases, and 7 bases lay in between. This CDR3 has 12 amino acids. The CDR3 protein is CAWNYFYNEQFF. As DNA, the CDR3 is TGTGCCTGGAACTATTTCTACAATGAGCAGTTCTTC. Full variable domain (outside the CDR3, taken from reference TRBV30 and TRBJ2-1): SQTIHQWPATLVQPVGSPLSLECTVEGTSNPNLYWYRQAAGRGLQLLFYSVGIGQISSEVPQNLSASRPQDRQFILSSKKLLLSDSGFYLCAWNYFYNEQFFGPGTRLTVL.

This clonotype was detected many times. This chain joins TRBV7-9 and TRBJ2-5; D may be TRBD1 or TRBD2 (5 bases each). The germline V and J ends were trimmed by 3 bases and 5 bases, with 16 bases remaining between them. CDR3 length equals 15 residues. Germline V gene lookup returns CDR1 SEHNR and CDR2 FQNEAQ (reference sequence). The CDR3 DNA follows: TGTGCCAGCAGCTTTACGGGACCGTCGTCGGAGACCCAGTACTTC. Its protein is CASSFTGPSSETQYF.

In its sample, this clonotype was seen many times. The V gene is TRBV20-1, the J gene TRBJ1-2; D unresolved. The V end was cut by 3 bases, the J end by 7 bases, with 12 bases between. Per the germline V gene, CDR1 is DFQATT and CDR2 is SNEGSKA (reference sequence). CDR3 size: 12 residues. The CDR3 sequence: CSASHPVGGYTF. DNA of the CDR3: TGCAGTGCTAGTCACCCGGTTGGTGGCTACACCTTC.

The V and J genes are TRBV6-2 or TRBV6-3 and TRBJ2-7, with 8 bases that match TRBD1. The junction had 8 bases not matched to a gene; V was cut back by 6 bases and J by 4 bases. Germline loops: CDR1 MNHEY, CDR2 SVGEGT. The CDR3 spans 14 residues. The CDR3 coding sequence is TGTGCCAGCAGCTCGGGACAGGCAATGTACGAGCAGTACTTC. Its protein product is CASSSGQAMYEQYF.